The 18 T cell receptor beta chains below were found in one sample sequenced in a study of T cell responses to AZD1222 COVID-19 vaccine. The table came from immunoSEQ multiplex PCR; TCRdb's copy has only in-frame clones and leaves some out. The sample consists of over 100,000 clones, roughly 88% of them appearing once. The source was peripheral blood, collected on day 0 of AZD1222 vaccination. The source of these receptors is an adult in good health.

This clone was seen only once. The chain carries TRBV6-5 and TRBJ2-3, with D maybe TRBD2 (6 bases). The germline V gene encodes CDR1 MNHEY and CDR2 SVGAGI. Deletions cut 11 bases from V and 5 bases from J, with 17 bases between. The CDR3 covers 13 residues. The CDR3: CAVLRIGRDTQYF. The CDR3 DNA reads TGTGCCGTCCTAAGAATCGGGAGAGATACGCAGTATTTT.

This clone appeared a single time. The V gene is TRBV5-5, the J gene TRBJ2-2; D remains unclear. The CDR3 has 13 residues. Germline CDR1 is SGHKS and CDR2 is YYEKEE (reference sequence). Trimming took 6 bases from V and 5 from J, leaving 11 bases between them. The CDR3 is CASNQDGTGELFF. The DNA for the CDR3 is TGTGCCAGCAACCAGGACGGAACCGGGGAGCTGTTTTTT.

The chain is built from TRBV5-1 and TRBJ1-5; D unresolved. Germline values: CDR1 SGHRS, CDR2 YFSETQ. The length of the CDR3 is 18 residues. V was cut by 4 bases and J by 0 bases, with 20 bases left in between. DNA of the CDR3: TGCGCCAGCAGCCCCGGGGAGGGCCCCAATTATAGCAATCAGCCCCAGCATTTT. It yields the protein CASSPGEGPNYSNQPQHF. Full variable domain (missing parts from reference TRBV5-1 and TRBJ1-5): KAGVTQTPRYLIKTRGQQVTLSCSPISGHRSVSWYQQTPGQGLQFLFEYFSETQRNKGNFPGRFSGRQFSNSRSEMNVSTLELGDSALYLCASSPGEGPNYSNQPQHFGDGTRLSIL.

The V and J genes are TRBV5-1 and TRBJ2-7, with unresolved D. Germline CDR1 is SGHRS and CDR2 is YFSETQ. The ends were cut back, 1 base at V and 7 bases at J, with 12 bases in the middle. The CDR3 is 13 residues long. The CDR3: CASSLSRPGEQYF. CDR3 nucleotide sequence: TGCGCCAGCAGCTTGTCCAGGCCCGGGGAGCAGTACTTC.

The rearrangement joins TRBV7-6 to TRBJ2-7, with 9 nucleotides matching TRBD1. Trimming at V came to 2 bases and at J to 2 bases, leaving 4 bases not matched to a gene. Germline CDR1 SGHVS, CDR2 FNYEAQ. The CDR3 is 15 amino acids. The CDR3 protein is CASSLQQGATYEQYF. The CDR3 region has the DNA TGTGCCAGCAGCTTACAACAGGGGGCCACCTACGAGCAGTACTTC.

The sample holds one count of this clone. The chain uses TRBV29-1 and TRBJ2-7; maybe TRBD2 (5 bases). CDR3 length equals 15 residues. CDR1 SQVTM and CDR2 ANQGSEA come from the germline V gene. The germline V and J ends were trimmed by 3 bases and 1 base, with 16 bases remaining between them. Here the CDR3 reads CSVETQWERSYEQYF. The DNA for the CDR3 is TGCAGCGTTGAGACACAGTGGGAGAGATCCTACGAGCAGTACTTC.

J is TRBJ1-1 and V is TRBV7-3; TRBD1 aligns across 8 bases. CDR1 is SGHTA, CDR2 FQGTGA, per germline. V shed 8 bases, J shed 5 bases, and the junction held 7 bases outside the gene matches. The CDR3 runs 13 residues. CDR3 sequence: CASGGQGDTEAFF. As DNA, the CDR3 is TGTGCCAGCGGAGGACAGGGAGATACTGAAGCTTTCTTT.

The CDR3 here is CASSSRQGGSYGYTF. CDR3 nucleotide sequence: TGTGCCAGCAGTTCTCGACAGGGAGGTAGCTATGGCTACACCTTC. The chain has TRBV2 and TRBJ1-2, with TRBD1 identical over 7 bases. Germline loops: CDR1 SNHLY, CDR2 FYNNEI. CDR3 length: 15 amino acids. Unmatched junction bases numbered 10, after V lost 5 bases and J lost 4 bases. Full variable domain (rest looked up from reference TRBV2 and TRBJ1-2): EPEVTQTPSHQVTQMGQEVILRCVPISNHLYFYWYRQILGQKVEFLVSFYNNEISEKSEIFDDQFSVERPDGSNFTLKIRSTKLEDSAMYFCASSSRQGGSYGYTFGSGTRLTVV.

The J gene is TRBJ1-1, the V gene TRBV2; D not resolved. Germline V lookup: CDR1 SNHLY, CDR2 FYNNEI. The CDR3 has 13 residues. V was shortened by 6 bases and J by 3 bases, with 11 bases between the two germline ends. The CDR3 DNA is TGTGCCAGCAGAAGGGTTAAAGACACTGAAGCTTTCTTT. Its protein product is CASRRVKDTEAFF. Combining the CDR3 with reference TRBV2 and TRBJ1-1 gives the whole variable domain EPEVTQTPSHQVTQMGQEVILRCVPISNHLYFYWYRQILGQKVEFLVSFYNNEISEKSEIFDDQFSVERPDGSNFTLKIRSTKLEDSAMYFCASRRVKDTEAFFGQGTRLTVV.

This clone was counted a single time. The chain combines TRBV4-1 with TRBJ1-5; a possible D gene is TRBD1 (5 bases). V shed 0 bases and J shed 2 bases, with 14 bases lying between them. The germline V gene has CDR1 MGHRA and CDR2 YSYEKL. This CDR3 spans 17 amino acids. CDR3 loop: CASSQEGQGRGNQPQHF. CDR3 DNA: TGCGCCAGCAGCCAAGAAGGGCAGGGCAGGGGCAATCAGCCCCAGCATTTT.

The chain carries TRBV19 and TRBJ1-2; D uncertain. Germline lookup yields CDR1 LNHDA and CDR2 SQIVND (reference sequence). The CDR3 runs to 11 residues. V gave up 9 bases and J gave up 2 bases, with 7 bases separating them. The CDR3 sequence: CASWFNYGYTF. The CDR3 nucleotides are TGTGCCAGCTGGTTCAACTATGGCTACACCTTC.

V gene TRBV11-2 combines with J gene TRBJ1-2; D is perhaps TRBD1 (5 bases). Germline CDR1 and CDR2: SGHAT and FQNNGV. Trimming removed 4 bases from V and 0 bases from J, with 15 bases in between. The CDR3 spans 16 residues. The CDR3 bases are TGTGCCAGCAGCTCCTACACAGGAGCAACTAACTATGGCTACACCTTC. Protein: CASSSYTGATNYGYTF.

This chain links TRBV19 with TRBJ1-2; 11 nucleotides line up with TRBD1. CDR1 and CDR2 from the germline V gene are LNHDA and SQIVND (reference sequence). This CDR3 has 15 residues. V shed 7 bases, J shed 3 bases, and the junction held 7 bases outside the gene matches. The DNA for the CDR3 is TGTGCCAGTAATAAACCGGGACAGGGGGACTATGGCTACACCTTC. This sequence encodes CASNKPGQGDYGYTF.

The genes are TRBV7-7 and TRBJ1-6; tentatively, D is TRBD1 (6 bases). V shed 1 base and J shed 5 bases, with 9 bases lying between them. The germline V gene has CDR1 SSHAT and CDR2 FNYEAQ (reference sequence). The CDR3 covers 15 residues. Here the CDR3 DNA reads TGTGCCAGCAGCTTAGGGACAGCAGATAATTCACCCCTCCACTTT. The encoded protein is CASSLGTADNSPLHF.

The chain uses TRBV5-6 and TRBJ2-3, with D possibly matching TRBD2 (5 bases). Trimming took 0 bases from V and 0 from J, leaving 14 bases between them. The CDR3 totals 17 residues. From germline, CDR1 is SGHDT and CDR2 YYEEEE. The CDR3 is CASSLERRVYSTDTQYF. CDR3 sequence (DNA): TGTGCCAGCAGCTTGGAGCGGCGGGTGTATAGCACAGATACGCAGTATTTT.

The V gene is TRBV4-1, the J gene TRBJ2-7; D is uncertain. The germline gives CDR1 MGHRA, CDR2 YSYEKL. V lost 0 bases and J 0 bases, leaving 9 bases between the germline ends. The CDR3 consists of 15 residues. The CDR3 sequence: CASSQDLGYSYEQYF. In DNA, the CDR3 is TGCGCCAGCAGCCAAGATCTGGGGTACTCCTACGAGCAGTACTTC.

CDR3 DNA sequence: TGTGCCAGCAGCTTCAGGGGACGCATGAACACTGAAGCTTTCTTT. Its protein product is CASSFRGRMNTEAFF. The chain carries TRBV11-1 and TRBJ1-1; tentatively, D is TRBD1 (6 bases). The germline CDR1 and CDR2 sequences are SGHAT and FQDESV (reference sequence). This CDR3 spans 15 amino acids. Trimming removed 3 bases from V and 0 bases from J, with 11 bases in between.

The J gene is TRBJ1-2, the V gene TRBV6-5, with D tentatively TRBD1 (6 bases). The CDR3 runs 14 residues. Trimming removed 7 bases from V and 8 bases from J, with 20 bases in between. Germline V gene sequence: CDR1 MNHEY, CDR2 SVGAGI. The CDR3 sequence is CASTLGGAVGGYTF. As DNA, the CDR3 is TGTGCCAGCACCCTAGGGGGGGCGGTGGGCGGCTACACCTTC.